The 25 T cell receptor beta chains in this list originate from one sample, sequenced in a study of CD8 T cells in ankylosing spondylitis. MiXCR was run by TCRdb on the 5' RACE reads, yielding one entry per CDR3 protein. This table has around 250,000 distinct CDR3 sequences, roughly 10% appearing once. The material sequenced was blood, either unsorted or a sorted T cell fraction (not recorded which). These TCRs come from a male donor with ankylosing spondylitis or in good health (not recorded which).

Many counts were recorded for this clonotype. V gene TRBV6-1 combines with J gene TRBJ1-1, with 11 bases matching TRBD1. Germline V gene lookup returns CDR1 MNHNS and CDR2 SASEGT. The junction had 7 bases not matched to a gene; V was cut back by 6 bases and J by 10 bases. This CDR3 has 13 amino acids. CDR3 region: CASRRPGQGGAFF. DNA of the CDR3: TGTGCCAGCAGGCGTCCGGGACAGGGGGGAGCTTTCTTT.

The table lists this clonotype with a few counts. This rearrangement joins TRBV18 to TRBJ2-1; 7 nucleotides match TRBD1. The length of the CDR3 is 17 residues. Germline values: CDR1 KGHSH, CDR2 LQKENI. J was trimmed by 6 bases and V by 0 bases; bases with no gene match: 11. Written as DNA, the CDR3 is TGTGCCAGCTCACCACCGGCCTTTGCAGGGGGTCTCAATGAGCAGTTCTTC. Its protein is CASSPPAFAGGLNEQFF.

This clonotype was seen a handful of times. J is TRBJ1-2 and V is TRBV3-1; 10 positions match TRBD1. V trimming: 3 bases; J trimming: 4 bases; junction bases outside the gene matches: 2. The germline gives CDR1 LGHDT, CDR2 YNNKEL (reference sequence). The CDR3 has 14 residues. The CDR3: CASSQDRGVYGYTF. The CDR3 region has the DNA TGTGCCAGCAGCCAGGACAGGGGGGTCTATGGCTACACCTTC.

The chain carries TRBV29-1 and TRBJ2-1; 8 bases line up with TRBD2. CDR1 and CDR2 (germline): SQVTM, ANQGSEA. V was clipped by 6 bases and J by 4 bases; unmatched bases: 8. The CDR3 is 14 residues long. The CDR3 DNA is TGCAGCGTCGCTATACTAGCGGTTTACAATGAGCAGTTCTTC. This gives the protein CSVAILAVYNEQFF.

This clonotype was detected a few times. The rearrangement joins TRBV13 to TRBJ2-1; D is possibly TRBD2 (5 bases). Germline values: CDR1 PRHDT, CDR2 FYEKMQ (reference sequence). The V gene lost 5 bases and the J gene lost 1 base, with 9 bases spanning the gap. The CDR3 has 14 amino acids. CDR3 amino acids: CASSQRISYNEQFF. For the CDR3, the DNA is TGTGCCAGCAGCCAGCGGATTTCCTACAATGAGCAGTTCTTC.

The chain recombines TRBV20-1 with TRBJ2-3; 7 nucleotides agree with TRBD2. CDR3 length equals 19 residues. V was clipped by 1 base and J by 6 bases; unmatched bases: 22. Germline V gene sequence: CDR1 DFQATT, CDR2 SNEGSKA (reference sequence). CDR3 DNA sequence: TGCAGTGCTAGAGGTCTTGGGGGGGAGGACCCTCGCAGGGTCGATACGCAGTATTTT. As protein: CSARGLGGEDPRRVDTQYF.

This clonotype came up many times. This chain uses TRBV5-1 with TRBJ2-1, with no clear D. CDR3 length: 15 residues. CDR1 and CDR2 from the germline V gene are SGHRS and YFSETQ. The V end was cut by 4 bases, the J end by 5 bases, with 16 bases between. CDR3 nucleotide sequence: TGCGCCAGCAGCGAAGGGTCTAGTTGGAACAATGAGCAGTTCTTC. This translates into CASSEGSSWNNEQFF.

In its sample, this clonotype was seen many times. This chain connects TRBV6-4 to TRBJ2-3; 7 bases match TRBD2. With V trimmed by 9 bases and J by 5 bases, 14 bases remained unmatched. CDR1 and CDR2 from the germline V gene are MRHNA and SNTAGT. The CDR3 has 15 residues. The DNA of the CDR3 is TGTGCCAGATCGGGATTCAGCGGGACCTTAGATACGCAGTATTTT. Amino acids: CARSGFSGTLDTQYF.

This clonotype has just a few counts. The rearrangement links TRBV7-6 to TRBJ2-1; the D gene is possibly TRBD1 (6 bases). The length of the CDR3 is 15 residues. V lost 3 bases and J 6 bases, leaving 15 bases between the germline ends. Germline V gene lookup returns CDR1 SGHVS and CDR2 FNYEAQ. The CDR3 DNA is TGTGCCAGCAGCTTTCAGGGGACCGGGCTCAATGAGCAGTTCTTC. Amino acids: CASSFQGTGLNEQFF.

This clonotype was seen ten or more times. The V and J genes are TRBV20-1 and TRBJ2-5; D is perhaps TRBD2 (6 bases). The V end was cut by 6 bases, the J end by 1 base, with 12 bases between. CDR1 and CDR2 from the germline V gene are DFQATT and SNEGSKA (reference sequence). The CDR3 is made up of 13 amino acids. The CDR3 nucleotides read TGCAGTGCCTCGGGAGAGGGCCAAGAGACCCAGTACTTC. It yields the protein CSASGEGQETQYF.

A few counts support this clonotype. CDR3 protein: CAISESRADAEAFF. The CDR3 region has the DNA TGTGCCATCAGTGAGTCCCGTGCGGACGCTGAAGCTTTCTTT. V gene TRBV10-3 combines with J gene TRBJ1-1, with D hard to call. Germline CDR1 ENHRY, CDR2 SYGVKD. Trimming took off 0 bases at V and 6 bases at J, with 11 bases between the two ends. The CDR3 runs to 14 residues.

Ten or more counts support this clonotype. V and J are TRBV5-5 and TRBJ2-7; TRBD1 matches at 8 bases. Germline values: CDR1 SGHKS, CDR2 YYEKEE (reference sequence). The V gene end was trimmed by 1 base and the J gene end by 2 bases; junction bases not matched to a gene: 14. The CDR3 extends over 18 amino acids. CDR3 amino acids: CASSLNTGGFELAYEQYF. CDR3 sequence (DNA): TGTGCCAGCAGCTTGAATACAGGGGGGTTTGAGTTGGCCTACGAGCAGTACTTC. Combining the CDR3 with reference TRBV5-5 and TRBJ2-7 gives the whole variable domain DAGVTQSPTHLIKTRGQQVTLRCSPISGHKSVSWYQQVLGQGPQFIFQYYEKEERGRGNFPDRFSARQFPNYSSELNVNALLLGDSALYLCASSLNTGGFELAYEQYFGPGTRLTVT.

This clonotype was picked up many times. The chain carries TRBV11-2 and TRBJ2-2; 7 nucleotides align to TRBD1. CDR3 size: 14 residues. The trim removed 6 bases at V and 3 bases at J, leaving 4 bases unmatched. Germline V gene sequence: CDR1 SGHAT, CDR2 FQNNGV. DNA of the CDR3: TGTGCCAGCAGACCCGGGACAGACACCGGGGAGCTGTTTTTT. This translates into CASRPGTDTGELFF.

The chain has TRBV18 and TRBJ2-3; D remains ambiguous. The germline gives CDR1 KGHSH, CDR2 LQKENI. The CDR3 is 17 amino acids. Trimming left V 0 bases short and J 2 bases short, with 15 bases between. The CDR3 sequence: CASSPPSVLGNTDTQYF. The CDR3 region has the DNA TGTGCCAGCTCACCACCGTCTGTTCTGGGGAACACAGATACGCAGTATTTT.

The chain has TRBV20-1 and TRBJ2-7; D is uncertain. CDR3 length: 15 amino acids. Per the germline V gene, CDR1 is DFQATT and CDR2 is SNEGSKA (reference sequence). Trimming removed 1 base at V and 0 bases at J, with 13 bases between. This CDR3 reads CSARAGGMSSYEQYF. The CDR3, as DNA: TGCAGTGCTAGAGCTGGCGGCATGAGCTCCTACGAGCAGTACTTC.

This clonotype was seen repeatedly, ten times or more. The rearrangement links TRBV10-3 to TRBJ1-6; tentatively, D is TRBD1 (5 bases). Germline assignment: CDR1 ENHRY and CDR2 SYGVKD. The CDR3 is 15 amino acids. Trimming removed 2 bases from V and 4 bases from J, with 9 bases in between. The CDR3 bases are TGTGCCATCAGTGAGCTGGGGCCGTATAATTCACCCCTCCACTTT. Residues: CAISELGPYNSPLHF.

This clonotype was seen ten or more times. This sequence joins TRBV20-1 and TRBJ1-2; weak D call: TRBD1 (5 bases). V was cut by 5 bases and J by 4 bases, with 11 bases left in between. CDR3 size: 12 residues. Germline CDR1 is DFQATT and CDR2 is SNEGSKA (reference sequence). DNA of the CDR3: TGCAGTGCTCGACGGGACCCCTATGGCTACACCTTC. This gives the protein CSARRDPYGYTF.

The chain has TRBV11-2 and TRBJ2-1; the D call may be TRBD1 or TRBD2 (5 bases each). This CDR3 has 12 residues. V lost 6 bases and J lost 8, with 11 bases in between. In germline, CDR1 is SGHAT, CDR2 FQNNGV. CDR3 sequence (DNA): TGTGCCAGCAGTGAGGGGAGAGATGAGCAGTTCTTC. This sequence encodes CASSEGRDEQFF.

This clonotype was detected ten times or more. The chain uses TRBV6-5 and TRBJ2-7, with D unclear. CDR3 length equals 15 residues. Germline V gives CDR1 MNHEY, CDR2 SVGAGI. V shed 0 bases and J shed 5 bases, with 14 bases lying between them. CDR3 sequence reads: CASSYSAPTPNEQYF. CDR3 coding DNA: TGTGCCAGCAGTTACTCCGCCCCGACTCCGAACGAGCAGTACTTC.

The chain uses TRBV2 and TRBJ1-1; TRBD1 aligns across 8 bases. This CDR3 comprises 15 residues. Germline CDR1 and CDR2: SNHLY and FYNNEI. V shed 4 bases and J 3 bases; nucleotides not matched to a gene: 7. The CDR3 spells CASSVQGAWDTEAFF. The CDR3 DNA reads TGTGCCAGCAGTGTCCAGGGGGCATGGGACACTGAAGCTTTCTTT.

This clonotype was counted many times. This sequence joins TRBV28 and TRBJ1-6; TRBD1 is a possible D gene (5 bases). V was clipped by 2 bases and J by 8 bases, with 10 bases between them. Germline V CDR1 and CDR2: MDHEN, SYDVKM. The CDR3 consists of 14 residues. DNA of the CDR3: TGTGCCAGCAGTTTAAGAGGGGTAGATTCACCCCTCCACTTT. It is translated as CASSLRGVDSPLHF. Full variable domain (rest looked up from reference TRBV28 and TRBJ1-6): DVKVTQSSRYLVKRTGEKVFLECVQDMDHENMFWYRQDPGLGLRLIYFSYDVKMKEKGDIPEGYSVSREKKERFSLILESASTNQTSMYLCASSLRGVDSPLHFGNGTRLTVT.

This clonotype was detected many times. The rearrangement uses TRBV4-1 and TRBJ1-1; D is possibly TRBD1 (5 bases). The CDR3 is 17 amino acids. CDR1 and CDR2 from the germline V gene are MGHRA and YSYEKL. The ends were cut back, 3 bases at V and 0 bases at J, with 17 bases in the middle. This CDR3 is CASSHPGTDIMNTEAFF. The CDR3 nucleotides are TGCGCCAGCAGCCATCCCGGGACGGATATCATGAACACTGAAGCTTTCTTT.

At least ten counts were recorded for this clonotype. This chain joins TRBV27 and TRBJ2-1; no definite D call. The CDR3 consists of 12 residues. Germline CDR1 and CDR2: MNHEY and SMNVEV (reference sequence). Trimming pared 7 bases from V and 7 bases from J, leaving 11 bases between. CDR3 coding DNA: TGTGCCAGCACCTCCGGGCATAATGAGCAGTTCTTC. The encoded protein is CASTSGHNEQFF.

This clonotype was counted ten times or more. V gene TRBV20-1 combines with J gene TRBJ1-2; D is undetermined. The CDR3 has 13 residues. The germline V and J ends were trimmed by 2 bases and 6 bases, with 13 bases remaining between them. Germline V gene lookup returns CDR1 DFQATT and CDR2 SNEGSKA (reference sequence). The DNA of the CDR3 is TGCAGTGCTAGATATACACCCGGGGATGGCTACACCTTC. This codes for CSARYTPGDGYTF.

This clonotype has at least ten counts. CDR3 amino acids: CASSWTQSADTQYF. The CDR3 coding sequence is TGTGCCAGCAGTTGGACCCAGTCGGCAGATACGCAGTATTTT. The chain is built from TRBV6-5 and TRBJ2-3; D gene ambiguous. There are 14 residues in the CDR3. CDR1 MNHEY and CDR2 SVGAGI come from the germline V gene. Trimming took 4 bases from V and 4 from J, leaving 12 bases between them.